Listed below are T cell receptor beta chains from one sample, sequenced in a study of neoadjuvant anti-PD-1 for oral cavity cancer. Method: immunoSEQ multiplex PCR; TCRdb's copy keeps in-frame clones and lacks some. Here the sample spans about 15,000 clones, approximately 75% being singletons. The sample here was PBMCs, taken before nivolumab (anti-PD-1) treatment. Every receptor here comes from a person aged 40-85 years with oral cavity squamous cell carcinoma. The CDR3 runs from the conserved cysteine through the conserved F or W. Each record gives: J gene, D gene, clone size, V gene, CDR3 protein, CDR3 DNA. A D gene is named only where the DNA matches it firmly. A clone size is listed for some rows: how often the clone was seen (once, few, many), or a class if it is expanded.

TRBJ2-1 | TRBD2 | few | TRBV10-2 | CASRKAGPYNEQFF | TGCGCCAGCAGGAAAGCGGGGCCCTACAATGAGCAGTTCTTC
TRBJ1-2 | TRBD1 | once | TRBV19 | CASTRETGGAGYGYTF | TGTGCCAGTACTAGGGAGACAGGGGGCGCCGGCTATGGCTACACCTTC
TRBJ2-2 | - | large | TRBV6-6 | CASYAVGELFF | TGTGCCAGTTACGCCGTTGGGGAGCTGTTTTTT
TRBJ1-4 | - | - | TRBV2 | CASKRVFRVTRNEKLFF | TGTGCCAGCAAGCGTGTTTTTCGGGTAACCCGAAACGAAAAACTGTTTTTT
TRBJ2-7 | - | - | TRBV14 | CASSQVASPYEQYF | TGTGCCAGCAGCCAAGTCGCCAGCCCCTACGAGCAGTACTTC
TRBJ2-7 | - | - | TRBV30 | CAWSIGGTSYEQYF | TGTGCCTGGAGTATTGGGGGCACATCCTACGAGCAGTACTTC
TRBJ1-6 | TRBD1 | few | TRBV5-1 | CASSLGTAGQSHSPLHF | TGCGCCAGCAGCTTGGGCACCGCGGGACAGTCCCATTCACCCCTCCACTTT
TRBJ2-3 | - | - | TRBV28 | CASTPTRPQGATDTQYF | TGTGCCAGCACCCCAACCCGTCCGCAGGGTGCGACAGATACGCAGTATTTT
TRBJ2-5 | - | few | TRBV28 | CASGPGVQETQYF | TGTGCCAGCGGACCCGGGGTCCAAGAGACCCAGTACTTC
TRBJ2-5 | TRBD2 | - | TRBV7-9 | CASSLTDLTSGQETQYF | TGTGCCAGCAGCTTAACTGACTTGACTAGCGGACAAGAGACCCAGTACTTC
TRBJ1-3 | - | - | TRBV7-9 | CASSLASGQFSGNTIYF | TGTGCCAGCAGCTTAGCGTCGGGACAATTCTCTGGAAACACCATATATTTT
TRBJ2-5 | TRBD2 | - | TRBV6-1 | CASSASGLAKETQYF | TGTGCCAGCAGTGCTTCAGGACTAGCGAAAGAGACCCAGTACTTC
TRBJ2-3 | TRBD1 | - | TRBV7-9 | CASSQDRGRPTDTQYF | TGTGCCAGCAGCCAAGACAGGGGGCGCCCCACAGATACGCAGTATTTT
TRBJ2-3 | - | - | TRBV10-1 | CASSGRRDGDTQYF | TGCGCCAGCAGCGGTAGAAGGGATGGAGATACGCAGTATTTT
TRBJ1-2 | TRBD1 | few | TRBV5-4 | CASSNGQDWGYTF | TGTGCCAGCAGCAATGGACAGGACTGGGGCTACACCTTC
TRBJ1-1 | TRBD1 | - | TRBV27 | CASSLSITGGSNTEAFF | TGTGCCAGCAGTTTATCGATCACAGGGGGCTCGAACACTGAAGCTTTCTTT
TRBJ2-7 | TRBD2 | - | TRBV30 | CAWSVGGKSEQYF | TGTGCCTGGAGCGTCGGGGGGAAGAGCGAGCAGTACTTC
TRBJ2-3 | TRBD2 | - | TRBV9 | CASSVVPLAGGTDTQYF | TGTGCCAGCAGCGTAGTACCGCTAGCGGGGGGCACAGATACGCAGTATTTT
TRBJ2-7 | - | - | TRBV9 | CASSVDSQLREQYF | TGTGCCAGCAGCGTAGACAGCCAACTGAGGGAGCAGTACTTC
TRBJ2-7 | - | - | TRBV5-6 | CASSWQLGQAYEQYF | TGTGCCAGCAGCTGGCAGTTGGGCCAGGCCTACGAGCAGTACTTC
TRBJ2-7 | - | - | TRBV7-8 | CASSLEGPYEQYF | TGTGCCAGCAGCTTAGAAGGTCCCTACGAGCAGTACTTC
TRBJ1-1 | - | - | TRBV5-1 | CASGDTGAREAFF | TGCGCCAGCGGGGACACGGGGGCGCGGGAAGCTTTCTTT
TRBJ1-3 | - | - | TRBV13 | CASSLPSSGNTIYF | TGTGCCAGCAGCTTACCCAGCTCTGGAAACACCATATATTTT
TRBJ2-7 | - | - | TRBV4-1 | CASSQVDGTDYEQYF | TGCGCCAGCAGCCAAGTAGACGGAACCGACTACGAGCAGTACTTC
TRBJ1-1 | - | once | TRBV4-1 | CASSHALRTDTEAFF | TGCGCCAGCAGCCACGCACTTCGGACAGACACTGAAGCTTTCTTT
TRBJ2-3 | - | - | TRBV6-1 | CASSNSQPDTQYF | TGTGCCAGCAGTAACTCCCAGCCAGATACGCAGTATTTT
TRBJ2-1 | - | - | TRBV10-3 | CAIRSEGGYNEQFF | TGTGCCATCAGATCTGAAGGCGGCTACAATGAGCAGTTCTTC
TRBJ2-5 | TRBD1 | once | TRBV5-1 | CASSLAPGGVKTQYF | TGCGCCAGCAGCTTGGCCCCAGGGGGCGTGAAGACCCAGTACTTC
TRBJ1-2 | TRBD1 | - | TRBV5-6 | CASSSQLTGLGGYTF | TGTGCCAGCAGCTCACAACTGACAGGGCTGGGGGGCTACACCTTC
TRBJ2-7 | - | - | TRBV28 | CASSLLYEQYF | TGTGCCAGCAGTTTACTCTACGAGCAGTACTTC
TRBJ2-7 | - | - | TRBV10-2 | CASSDGGSSYEQYF | TGCGCCAGCAGTGATGGGGGATCCTCCTACGAGCAGTACTTC
TRBJ1-1 | - | - | TRBV5-4 | CASKEDGSQNTEAFF | TGTGCCAGCAAGGAGGACGGAAGCCAGAACACTGAAGCTTTCTTT
TRBJ1-1 | - | - | TRBV7-9 | CASSKGRLNTEAFF | TGTGCCAGCAGCAAGGGACGGCTGAACACTGAAGCTTTCTTT
TRBJ2-7 | TRBD1 | few | TRBV11-2 | CASSLGTGSEQYF | TGTGCCAGCAGCTTAGGGACAGGGAGCGAGCAGTACTTC
TRBJ2-2 | - | few | TRBV7-9 | CASSYGELFF | TGTGCCAGCAGTTACGGGGAGCTGTTTTTT
TRBJ2-7 | TRBD1 | once | TRBV19 | CASSPRGQGHSYEQYF | TGTGCCAGTAGCCCTAGGGGACAGGGGCACTCCTACGAGCAGTACTTC
TRBJ1-5 | TRBD1 | - | TRBV6-5 | CASSYSQGAAQPQHF | TGTGCCAGCAGTTACTCGCAGGGGGCAGCTCAGCCCCAGCATTTT
TRBJ1-5 | - | few | TRBV6-5 | CASSSQQGGQPQHF | TGTGCCAGCAGTTCGCAACAGGGTGGGCAGCCCCAGCATTTT
TRBJ1-1 | - | - | TRBV9 | CASSVGSIPGTEAFF | TGTGCCAGCAGCGTAGGGTCTATCCCGGGCACTGAAGCTTTCTTT
TRBJ1-1 | - | - | TRBV5-4 | CASSLGHLSTEAFF | TGTGCCAGCAGCTTGGGGCACCTGAGCACTGAAGCTTTCTTT
TRBJ2-3 | TRBD1 | - | TRBV10-3 | CAIRGGGGDTQYF | TGTGCCATCAGAGGGGGCGGAGGAGATACGCAGTATTTT
TRBJ1-1 | - | - | TRBV5-1 | CASSLFFKNTEAFF | TGCGCCAGCAGCTTGTTTTTCAAGAACACTGAAGCTTTCTTT
TRBJ2-3 | - | - | TRBV28 | CASSHRTTPSTDTQYF | TGTGCCAGCAGTCACCGGACTACCCCTAGCACAGATACGCAGTATTTT
TRBJ1-4 | - | - | TRBV4-2 | CASSRQRETEKLFF | TGTGCCAGCAGCCGCCAAAGGGAGACCGAAAAACTGTTTTTT
TRBJ1-1 | - | - | TRBV2 | CAGLNMNTEAFF | TGTGCCGGTTTAAATATGAACACTGAAGCTTTCTTT
TRBJ2-5 | - | - | TRBV6-5 | CASSSSRGRGAETQYF | TGTGCCAGCAGTTCTTCCCGGGGCAGGGGTGCGGAGACCCAGTACTTC
TRBJ2-7 | - | - | TRBV5-1 | CASSLDQYEQYF | TGCGCCAGCAGCTTGGACCAGTACGAGCAGTACTTC
TRBJ2-7 | - | - | TRBV7-9 | CASSPNTAYEQYF | TGTGCCAGCAGTCCAAACACAGCTTACGAGCAGTACTTC
TRBJ2-3 | - | - | TRBV20-1 | CSAPYSDTQYF | TGCAGTGCCCCGTATTCAGATACGCAGTATTTT
TRBJ2-7 | - | - | TRBV5-4 | CASSSPRGGGYYEQYF | TGTGCCAGCAGCTCACCCCGTGGAGGGGGCTACTACGAGCAGTACTTC
TRBJ2-1 | - | - | TRBV6-1 | CASGRLYNEQFF | TGTGCCAGCGGGCGCCTTTACAATGAGCAGTTCTTC
TRBJ1-1 | - | few | TRBV18 | CASSPQGLNTEAFF | TGTGCCAGCTCACCACAGGGTTTGAACACTGAAGCTTTCTTT
TRBJ1-1 | - | - | TRBV7-9 | CASSLPRVWETSNTEAFF | TGTGCCAGCAGCCTCCCCAGGGTTTGGGAAACTTCGAACACTGAAGCTTTCTTT
TRBJ1-2 | - | - | TRBV9 | CASSDRATGYTF | TGTGCCAGCAGCGACAGGGCAACTGGCTACACCTTC
TRBJ2-7 | - | once | TRBV7-2 | CASSLAGNSYEQYF | TGTGCCAGCAGCTTAGCGGGTAACTCCTACGAGCAGTACTTC